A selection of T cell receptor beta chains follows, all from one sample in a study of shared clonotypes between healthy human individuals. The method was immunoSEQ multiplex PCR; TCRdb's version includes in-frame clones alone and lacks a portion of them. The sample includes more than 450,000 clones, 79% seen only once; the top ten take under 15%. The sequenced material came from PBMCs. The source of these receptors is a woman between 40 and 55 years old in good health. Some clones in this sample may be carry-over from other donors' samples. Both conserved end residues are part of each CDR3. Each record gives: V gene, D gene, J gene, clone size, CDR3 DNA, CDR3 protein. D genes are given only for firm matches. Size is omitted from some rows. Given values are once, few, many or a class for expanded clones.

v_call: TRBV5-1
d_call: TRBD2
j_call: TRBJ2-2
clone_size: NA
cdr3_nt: TGCGCCAGCAGCTTGGATGGGGGGGACACCGGGGAGCTGTTTTTT
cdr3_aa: CASSLDGGDTGELFF

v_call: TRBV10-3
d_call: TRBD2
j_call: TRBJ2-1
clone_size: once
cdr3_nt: TGTGCCATCAGTGAGAGGGATGCGGGAGTGTACAATGAGCAGTTCTTC
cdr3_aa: CAISERDAGVYNEQFF

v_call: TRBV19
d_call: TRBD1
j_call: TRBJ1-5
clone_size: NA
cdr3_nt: TGTGCCAGTAGTACGACAGGGAACGGTATTAGCAATCAGCCCCAGCATTTT
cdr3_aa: CASSTTGNGISNQPQHF

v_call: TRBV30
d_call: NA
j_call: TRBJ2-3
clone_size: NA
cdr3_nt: TGTGCCTGGAGTGTAGGCCGGGGGACAACAGATACGCAGTATTTT
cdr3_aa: CAWSVGRGTTDTQYF

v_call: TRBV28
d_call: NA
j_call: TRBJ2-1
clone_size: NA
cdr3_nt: TGTGCCGTCTTTACTAGGAATGAGCAGTTCTTC
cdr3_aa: CAVFTRNEQFF

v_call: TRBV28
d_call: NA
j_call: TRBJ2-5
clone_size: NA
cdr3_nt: TGTGCCAGCAGTTTAATGGGCAGGGGGGTTTGGGAGACCCAGTACTTC
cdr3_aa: CASSLMGRGVWETQYF

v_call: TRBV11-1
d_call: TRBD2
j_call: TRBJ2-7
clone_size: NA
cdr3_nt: TGTGCCAGCAGCCGGACTAGCGGCTCCTACGAGCAGTACTTC
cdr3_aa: CASSRTSGSYEQYF

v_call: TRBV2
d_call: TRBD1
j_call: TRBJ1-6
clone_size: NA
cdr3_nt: TGTGCCAGCAGTGAATACGCAGGGGGAGGATCACCCCTCCACTTT
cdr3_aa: CASSEYAGGGSPLHF

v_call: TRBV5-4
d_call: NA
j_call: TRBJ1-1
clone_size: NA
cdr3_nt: TGTGCCAGCAGCCTCGGGACGGCGATCGAGACTGAAGCTTTCTTT
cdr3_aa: CASSLGTAIETEAFF

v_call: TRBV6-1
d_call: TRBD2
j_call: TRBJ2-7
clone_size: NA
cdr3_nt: TGTGCCAGCAGTGTGAGCGGGGGGCCCTACGAGCAGTACTTC
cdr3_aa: CASSVSGGPYEQYF

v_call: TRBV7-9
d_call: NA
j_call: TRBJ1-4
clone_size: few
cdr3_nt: TGTGCCAGCAGCTCGGACCCTATCCCAGAAAAACTGTTTTTT
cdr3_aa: CASSSDPIPEKLFF

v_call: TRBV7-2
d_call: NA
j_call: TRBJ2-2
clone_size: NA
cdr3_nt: TGTGCCAGCAGCTACAGCGCGAACACCGGGGAGCTGTTTTTT
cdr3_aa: CASSYSANTGELFF

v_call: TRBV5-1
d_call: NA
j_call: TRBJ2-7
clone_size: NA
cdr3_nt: TGCGCCAGCAGCTTGGGGGATCCGCCCTACGAGCAGTACTTC
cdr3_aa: CASSLGDPPYEQYF

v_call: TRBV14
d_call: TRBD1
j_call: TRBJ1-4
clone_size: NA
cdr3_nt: TGTGCCAGCAGCCACCTGGACAGGGCGAATGAAAAACTGTTTTTT
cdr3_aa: CASSHLDRANEKLFF

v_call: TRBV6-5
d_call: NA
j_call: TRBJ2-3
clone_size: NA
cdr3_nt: TGTGCCAGCAGTAACCTAGATACGCAGTATTTT
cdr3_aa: CASSNLDTQYF

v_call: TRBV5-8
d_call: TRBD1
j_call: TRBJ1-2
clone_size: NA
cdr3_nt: TGTGCCAGCAGCTTGATGTTGTCGGGACAGCCCTATGGCTACACCTTC
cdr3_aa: CASSLMLSGQPYGYTF

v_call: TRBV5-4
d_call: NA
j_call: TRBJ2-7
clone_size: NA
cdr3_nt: TGTGCCAGCAGCTTGTTCGCGGGTGCCCTCTACGAGCAGTACTTC
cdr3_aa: CASSLFAGALYEQYF

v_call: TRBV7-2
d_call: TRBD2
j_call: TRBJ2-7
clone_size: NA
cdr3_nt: TGTGCCAGCAGCTTACCTACTAGCGGGAGCTACGAGCAGTACTTC
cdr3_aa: CASSLPTSGSYEQYF

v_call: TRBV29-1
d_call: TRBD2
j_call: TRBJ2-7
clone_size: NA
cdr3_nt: TGCAGCGTTGGGTTAGCGGGAATATACGAGCAGTACTTC
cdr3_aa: CSVGLAGIYEQYF

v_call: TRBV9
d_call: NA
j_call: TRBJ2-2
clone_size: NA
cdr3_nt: TGTGCCAGCAGCGTAGGAGGGGGGAACACCGGGGAGCTGTTTTTT
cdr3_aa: CASSVGGGNTGELFF

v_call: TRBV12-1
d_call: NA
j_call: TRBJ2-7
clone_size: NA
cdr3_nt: TGTGCCAGCTTCGGACAGGCGGCTACACTCTACGAGCAGTACTTC
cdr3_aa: CASFGQAATLYEQYF

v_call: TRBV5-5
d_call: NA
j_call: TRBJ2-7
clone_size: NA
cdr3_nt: TGTGCCAGCAGCCTATCAGGACAGACCGCCGGCTGGTACGAGCAGTACTTC
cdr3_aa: CASSLSGQTAGWYEQYF

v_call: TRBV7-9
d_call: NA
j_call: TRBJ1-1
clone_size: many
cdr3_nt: TGTGCCAGCAGCATAGAAGCAGGGAACACTGAAGCTTTCTTT
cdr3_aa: CASSIEAGNTEAFF

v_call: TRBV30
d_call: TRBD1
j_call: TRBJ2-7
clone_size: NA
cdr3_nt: TGTGCCTGGGCACTCGGACAGGGAGTCGAGCAGTACTTC
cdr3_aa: CAWALGQGVEQYF

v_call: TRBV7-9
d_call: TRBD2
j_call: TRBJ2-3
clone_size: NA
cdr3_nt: TGTGCCAGCAGCCCTCCGGGGGGGGCAGATACGCAGTATTTT
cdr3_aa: CASSPPGGADTQYF

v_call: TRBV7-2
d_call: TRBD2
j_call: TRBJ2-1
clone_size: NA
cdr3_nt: TGTGCCAGCAGTGGACTAGCGGGAATATTATTCTCTAGTGAGCAGTTCTTC
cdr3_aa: CASSGLAGILFSSEQFF

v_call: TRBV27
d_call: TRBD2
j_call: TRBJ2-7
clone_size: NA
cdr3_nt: TGTGCCAGCAGTTTATGGGCTAGCGGGCGGGGAGAGCAGTACTTC
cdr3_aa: CASSLWASGRGEQYF

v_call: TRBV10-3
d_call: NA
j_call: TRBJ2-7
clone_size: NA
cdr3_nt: TGTGCCATCAGTGAACAGGGAAGCTCCTACGAGCAGTACTTC
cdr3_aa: CAISEQGSSYEQYF

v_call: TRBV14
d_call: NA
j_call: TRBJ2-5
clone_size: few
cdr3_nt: TGTGCCAGCAGCCAAGTCCGGGTTTTTGTATGCGAGACCCAGTACTTC
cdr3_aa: CASSQVRVFVCETQYF

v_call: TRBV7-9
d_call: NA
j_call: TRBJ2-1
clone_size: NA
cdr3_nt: TGTGCCAGCAGCTTAATAATAGCTGAGCAGTTCTTC
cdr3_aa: CASSLIIAEQFF

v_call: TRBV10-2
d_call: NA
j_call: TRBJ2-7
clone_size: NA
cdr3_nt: TGCGCCAGCAGTGAGTCGGGATTCGGGGCCTCCTACGAGCAGTACTTC
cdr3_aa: CASSESGFGASYEQYF

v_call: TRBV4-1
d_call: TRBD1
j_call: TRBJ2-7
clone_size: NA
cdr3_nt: TGCGCCAGCAGCCCCTGGCCCGGGGACAGGTCCTACGAGCAGTACTTC
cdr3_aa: CASSPWPGDRSYEQYF

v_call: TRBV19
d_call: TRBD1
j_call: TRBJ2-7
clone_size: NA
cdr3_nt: TGTGCCAGTAGTCGGGACAGGCAGGCCTACGAGCAGTACTTC
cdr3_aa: CASSRDRQAYEQYF

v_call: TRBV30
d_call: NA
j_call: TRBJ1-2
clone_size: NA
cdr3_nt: TGTGCCTGGAGAAAGGAATGGGTTTCTAACTATGGCTACACCTTC
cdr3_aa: CAWRKEWVSNYGYTF

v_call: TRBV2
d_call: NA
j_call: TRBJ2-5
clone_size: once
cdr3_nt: TGTGCCAGCAGTTACACCGGGTCCATCCAAGAGACCCAGTACTTC
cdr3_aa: CASSYTGSIQETQYF

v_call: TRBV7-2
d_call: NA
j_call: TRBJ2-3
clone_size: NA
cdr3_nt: TGTGCCAGCAGCTTATCCCCATTCGCGGGCACAGATACGCAGTATTTT
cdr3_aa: CASSLSPFAGTDTQYF

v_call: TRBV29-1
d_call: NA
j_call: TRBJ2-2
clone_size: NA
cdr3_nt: TGCAGCGTTTGGGGAAACACCGGGGAGCTGTTTTTT
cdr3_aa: CSVWGNTGELFF

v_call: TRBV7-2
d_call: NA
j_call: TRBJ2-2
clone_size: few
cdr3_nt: TGTGCCAGCAGCCCCAGCGTTGGGCAGGGGGGCGGGGAGCTGTTTTTT
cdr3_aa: CASSPSVGQGGGELFF

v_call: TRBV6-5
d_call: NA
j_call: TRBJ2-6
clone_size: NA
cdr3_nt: TGTGCCAGCAGCCAAGAGAGCTCTGGGGCCAACGTCCTGACTTTC
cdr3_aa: CASSQESSGANVLTF

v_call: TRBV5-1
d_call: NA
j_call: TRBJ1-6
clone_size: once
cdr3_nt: TGCGCCAGCAGTCCCGGGTTAGGGTCACCCCTCCACTTT
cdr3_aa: CASSPGLGSPLHF

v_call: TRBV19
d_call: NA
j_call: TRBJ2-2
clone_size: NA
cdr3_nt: TGTGCCAGTAGTCACGACAGCTACCCCGGGGAGCTGTTTTTT
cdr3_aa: CASSHDSYPGELFF

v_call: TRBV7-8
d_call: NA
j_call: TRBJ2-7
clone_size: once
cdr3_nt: TGTGCCAGCAGCTCCCGCCGGCGAGGGTCCTACGAGCAGTACTTC
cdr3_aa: CASSSRRRGSYEQYF

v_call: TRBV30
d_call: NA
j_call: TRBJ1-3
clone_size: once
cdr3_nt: TGTGCCTGGGGCGGGGACACTGGAAACACCATATATTTT
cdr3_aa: CAWGGDTGNTIYF

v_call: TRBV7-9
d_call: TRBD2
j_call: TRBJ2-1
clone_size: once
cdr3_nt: TGTGCCAGCAGCTTAGGGCCGGGAGGCCCCCATGAGCAGTTCTTC
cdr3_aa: CASSLGPGGPHEQFF

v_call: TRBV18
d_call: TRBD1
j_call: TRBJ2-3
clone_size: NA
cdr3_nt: TGTGCCAGCTCCCGGGACAGGGTTCAGTATTTT
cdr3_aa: CASSRDRVQYF